The 20 T cell receptor beta chains below all came from one sample that was sequenced in a study of early T cells in non-severe SARS-CoV-2 infection. TCRdb redid the calling of the 5' RACE reads with MiXCR, one entry per CDR3 protein. Here the sample spans approximately 32,000 distinct CDR3 sequences, 3% to 5% being singletons. Sequencing was done on a sample of whole blood. The receptors here all came from an adult who was a healthcare worker with PCR-confirmed SARS-CoV-2 infection or an uninfected control (not recorded which).

This clonotype was observed at least ten times. The genes are TRBV5-1 and TRBJ1-2, with a tentative D call TRBD1 (5 bases). The germline V gene encodes CDR1 SGHRS and CDR2 YFSETQ. The CDR3 runs 16 residues. V shed 0 bases and J shed 0 bases, with 12 bases lying between them. Here the CDR3 reads CASSLASGPTNYGYTF. Written as DNA, the CDR3 is TGCGCCAGCAGCTTGGCCTCAGGGCCCACTAACTATGGCTACACCTTC. Full variable domain (rest looked up from reference TRBV5-1 and TRBJ1-2): KAGVTQTPRYLIKTRGQQVTLSCSPISGHRSVSWYQQTPGQGLQFLFEYFSETQRNKGNFPGRFSGRQFSNSRSEMNVSTLELGDSALYLCASSLASGPTNYGYTFGSGTRLTVV.

This clonotype was seen at least ten times. The chain recombines TRBV5-5 with TRBJ2-5; D gene unclear. The germline V gene encodes CDR1 SGHKS and CDR2 YYEKEE (reference sequence). V lost 1 base to trimming and J lost 2 bases, with 9 bases between them. The CDR3 loop spans 14 amino acids. CDR3 coding DNA: TGTGCCAGCAGCTTGACTTCCAGACAAGAGACCCAGTACTTC. This sequence encodes CASSLTSRQETQYF.

This clonotype has a count of ten or more. The rearrangement uses TRBV9 and TRBJ1-2; D call uncertain. The CDR3 covers 14 residues. Trimming took 4 bases from V and 1 from J, leaving 11 bases between them. CDR1 and CDR2 from the germline V gene are SGDLS and YYNGEE. This chain's CDR3 is CASSPSPNNYGYTF. CDR3 DNA sequence: TGTGCCAGCAGCCCCAGCCCCAATAACTATGGCTACACCTTC. Together with reference TRBV9 and TRBJ1-2, the CDR3 gives the full variable domain: DSGVTQTPKHLITATGQRVTLRCSPRSGDLSVYWYQQSLDQGLQFLIQYYNGEERAKGNILERFSAQQFPDLHSELNLSSLELGDSALYFCASSPSPNNYGYTFGSGTRLTVV.

The chain employs TRBV5-1 and TRBJ2-1; 11 positions agree with TRBD2. The CDR3 runs 15 residues. V gave up 8 bases and J gave up 7 bases; unmatched junction bases: 11. Germline lookup yields CDR1 SGHRS and CDR2 YFSETQ. CDR3 coding DNA: TGCGCCAGTTCAACCGGGACTAGCGGACAAAATGAGCAGTTCTTC. As protein: CASSTGTSGQNEQFF.

The rearrangement links TRBV10-2 to TRBJ2-3, with a tentative D call TRBD2 (5 bases). CDR1 is WSHSY and CDR2 is SAAADI in the germline V gene. This CDR3 spans 11 amino acids. V gave up 7 bases and J gave up 10 bases, with 12 bases separating them. The CDR3 DNA reads TGCGCCAGCATGAGGGATATTGCGCAGTATTTT. Protein: CASMRDIAQYF.

This clonotype was picked up many times. J is TRBJ2-3 and V is TRBV20-1; D gene ambiguous. With 2 bases removed from V and 2 bases from J, the gap between germline ends came to 8 bases. This CDR3 region has 13 residues. Germline V gene lookup returns CDR1 DFQATT and CDR2 SNEGSKA (reference sequence). For the CDR3, the DNA is TGCAGTGCTAGAATACTTACCACAGATACGCAGTATTTT. It encodes CSARILTTDTQYF.

This clonotype has more than one count but fewer than ten. The chain combines TRBV5-1 with TRBJ2-7, with D maybe TRBD1 (6 bases). Germline V gives CDR1 SGHRS, CDR2 YFSETQ. CDR3 size: 13 residues. Trimming took off 0 bases at V and 3 bases at J, with 7 bases between the two ends. The CDR3 loop is CASSLDRVYEQYF. The CDR3 region has the DNA TGCGCCAGCAGCTTGGACAGGGTCTACGAGCAGTACTTC.

This clonotype has at least ten counts. The rearrangement joins TRBV7-2 to TRBJ2-1; 12 bases match TRBD1. With V trimmed by 4 bases and J by 0 bases, 13 bases remained unmatched. Looked up from germline, CDR1 is SGHTA and CDR2 is FQGNSA. This CDR3 contains 20 residues. CDR3 amino acids: CASSSPGTGGGFSSYNEQFF. CDR3 sequence (DNA): TGTGCCAGCAGCTCTCCCGGGACAGGGGGCGGGTTCAGCTCCTACAATGAGCAGTTCTTC. Together with reference TRBV7-2 and TRBJ2-1, the CDR3 gives the full variable domain: GAGVSQSPSNKVTEKGKDVELRCDPISGHTALYWYRQSLGQGLEFLIYFQGNSAPDKSGLPSDRFSAERTGGSVSTLTIQRTQQEDSAVYLCASSSPGTGGGFSSYNEQFFGPGTRLTVL.

This clonotype was seen ten or more times. The CDR3 loop is CASSLWDSFNQPQHF. The CDR3 DNA reads TGCGCCAGCAGCCTATGGGACAGTTTCAATCAGCCCCAGCATTTT. The chain joins TRBV4-1 to TRBJ1-5; 7 positions agree with TRBD1. The junction had 6 bases not matched to a gene; V was cut back by 4 bases and J by 3 bases. The CDR3 consists of 15 residues. Germline V gene sequence: CDR1 MGHRA, CDR2 YSYEKL.

The gene calls are TRBV7-9 and TRBJ2-3, with 8 bases that match TRBD1. CDR3 length: 13 amino acids. The J segment lost 6 bases and the V segment lost 5 bases, leaving 4 bases of the junction unmatched. CDR1 SEHNR and CDR2 FQNEAQ come from the germline V gene (reference sequence). The CDR3 loop reads CASSRQGSDTQYF. DNA of the CDR3: TGTGCCAGCAGCCGACAGGGGAGCGATACGCAGTATTTT. Variable domain in full (rest from reference TRBV7-9 and TRBJ2-3): DTGVSQNPRHKITKRGQNVTFRCDPISEHNRLYWYRQTLGQGPEFLTYFQNEAQLEKSRLLSDRFSAERPKGSFSTLEIQRTEQGDSAMYLCASSRQGSDTQYFGPGTRLTVL.

This clonotype came up many times. The rearrangement links TRBV28 to TRBJ2-7; D is perhaps TRBD1 (5 bases). Germline V lookup: CDR1 MDHEN, CDR2 SYDVKM. V was cut by 4 bases and J by 7 bases, with 11 bases left in between. This CDR3 comprises 12 residues. CDR3 DNA: TGTGCCAGCAGTTGGGGCCCGGAAGAGCAGTACTTC. It translates to CASSWGPEEQYF.

This clonotype was detected ten times or more. The chain links TRBV19 to TRBJ2-2; D remains ambiguous. Germline CDR1 reads LNHDA; CDR2 reads SQIVND (reference sequence). V lost 8 bases, J lost 4 bases, and 11 bases lay in between. This CDR3 is built from 13 residues. The CDR3 region has the DNA TGTGCCAGTCGCCCGGAGTTCACCGGGGAGCTGTTTTTT. This sequence encodes CASRPEFTGELFF.

This clonotype has at least ten counts. This chain joins TRBV9 and TRBJ2-1; 11 bases align to TRBD2. The CDR3 length is 15 residues. Trimming removed 2 bases from V and 9 bases from J; junction bases left unmatched: 7. CDR1 SGDLS and CDR2 YYNGEE come from the germline V gene. The CDR3 loop reads CASSVGLAGLAEQFF. DNA for the CDR3: TGTGCCAGCAGCGTCGGACTAGCGGGTCTGGCTGAGCAGTTCTTC.

This chain uses TRBV6-5 with TRBJ1-6; 7 bases fit TRBD1. This CDR3 spans 15 amino acids. CDR1 MNHEY and CDR2 SVGAGI come from the germline V gene. After removal of 7 bases from V and 2 bases from J, the junction contained 5 bases not matched to a gene. CDR3 amino acids: CASTRGGTYNSPLHF. The CDR3 DNA sequence: TGTGCCAGCACCAGGGGGGGTACCTATAATTCACCCCTCCACTTT.

This clonotype was found many times. The rearrangement links TRBV7-2 to TRBJ2-2; D gene unclear. CDR3 length: 13 amino acids. Germline assignment: CDR1 SGHTA and CDR2 FQGNSA. V was pared by 7 bases and J by 2 bases, with 8 bases between. The CDR3, as DNA: TGTGCCAGCACCTTTAAAAACACCGGGGAGCTGTTTTTT. It encodes CASTFKNTGELFF.

By its share, this clonotype is medium-sized (0.01 to 0.1%). The V call is TRBV5-1, the J call TRBJ2-1, with D perhaps matching TRBD1 (5 bases). The length of the CDR3 is 11 residues. V was pared by 5 bases and J by 9 bases, with 9 bases between. CDR1 is SGHRS and CDR2 is YFSETQ in the germline V gene. For the CDR3, the DNA is TGCGCCAGCAGGTATGGGGCTGAGCAGTTCTTC. The encoded protein is CASRYGAEQFF. Full variable domain (remainder filled in from reference TRBV5-1 and TRBJ2-1): KAGVTQTPRYLIKTRGQQVTLSCSPISGHRSVSWYQQTPGQGLQFLFEYFSETQRNKGNFPGRFSGRQFSNSRSEMNVSTLELGDSALYLCASRYGAEQFFGPGTRLTVL.

This clonotype has ten or more counts. The rearrangement uses TRBV18 and TRBJ2-1; tentative D call: TRBD1 (7 bases). The germline gives CDR1 KGHSH, CDR2 LQKENI. Trimming stripped 3 bases from V and 4 bases from J, with 16 bases between. This CDR3 has 16 amino acids. The CDR3 nucleotides are TGTGCCAGCTCACCTAACCAGGGGGGCCCTTACAATGAGCAGTTCTTC. Translated: CASSPNQGGPYNEQFF.

CDR3 region: CASSLNSGAYNEQFF. CDR3 sequence (DNA): TGTGCCAGCAGTTTAAATAGCGGGGCCTACAATGAGCAGTTCTTC. The chain is built from TRBV12-3 or TRBV12-4 and TRBJ2-1; 8 nucleotides agree with TRBD2. The V gene end was trimmed by 2 bases and the J gene end by 2 bases; junction bases not matched to a gene: 2. This CDR3 has 15 amino acids.

This clonotype was counted many times. The chain is built from TRBV12-3 or TRBV12-4 and TRBJ1-5; TRBD1 agrees at 7 bases. The CDR3 extends over 18 amino acids. J lost 0 bases, V lost 1 base, and 9 bases had no gene match. The CDR3: CASSLEQGTLYSNQPQHF. In DNA, the CDR3 is TGTGCCAGCAGTTTAGAACAGGGGACCCTGTATAGCAATCAGCCCCAGCATTTT.

This clonotype was counted a few times. V is TRBV3-1 and J is TRBJ2-4; TRBD2 matches 8 bases. There are 16 residues in the CDR3. Germline values: CDR1 LGHDT, CDR2 YNNKEL (reference sequence). V lost 4 bases and J lost 6; bases outside the gene matches: 11. As DNA, the CDR3 is TGTGCCAGCAGCCGCACGACTAGCGCCTTTGGAAACATTCAGTACTTC. This translates into CASSRTTSAFGNIQYF.